The 14 T cell receptor beta chains reported below all come from one sample, sequenced in a study of cytomegalovirus exposure and HLA in healthy donors. The primer mix had 60 Vbeta and 13 Jbeta primers. Sequencing used immunoSEQ multiplex PCR; TCRdb keeps in-frame clones, though not all of them. The table includes under 150,000 clones, 60% to 80% detected once. The sequenced sample consisted of PBMCs. Receptors originate from a woman between 50 and 59 years old in good health and CMV-seronegative.

V and J are TRBV6-4 and TRBJ1-2, with D perhaps matching TRBD1 (5 bases). The germline V gene encodes CDR1 MRHNA and CDR2 SNTAGT. V dropped 3 bases and J dropped 5 bases, with 7 bases sitting between them. This CDR3 spans 12 amino acids. The CDR3 loop reads CASSEGTYGYTF. In nucleotides, the CDR3 is TGTGCCAGCAGTGAAGGGACTTATGGCTACACCTTC.

This rearrangement joins TRBV5-4 to TRBJ1-2; no clear D. The CDR3 loop spans 15 amino acids. Germline CDR1 reads SGHNT; CDR2 reads YYREEE (reference sequence). The ends were cut back, 4 bases at V and 2 bases at J, with 15 bases in the middle. The CDR3 bases are TGTGCCAGCAGCCCTGAGAGGATTACCAACTATGGCTACACCTTC. This sequence encodes CASSPERITNYGYTF.

The genes are TRBV7-2 and TRBJ2-7, with 11 bases that match TRBD2. The CDR3 loop spans 15 amino acids. Per the germline V gene, CDR1 is SGHTA and CDR2 is FQGNSA. V trimming: 3 bases; J trimming: 3 bases; junction bases outside the gene matches: 4. In DNA, the CDR3 is TGTGCCAGCAGCTTCCGACTAGCGGGGAACTACGAGCAGTACTTC. Protein sequence: CASSFRLAGNYEQYF.

This chain uses TRBV19 with TRBJ1-2; TRBD1 matches at 10 bases. In germline, CDR1 is LNHDA, CDR2 SQIVND (reference sequence). J lost 7 bases, V lost 2 bases, and 10 bases had no gene match. The CDR3 loop spans 16 amino acids. The CDR3 DNA follows: TGTGCCAGTAGTATATCACCTGGGACAGGGGTTGGTGGCTACACCTTC. This codes for CASSISPGTGVGGYTF.

The CDR3 DNA reads TGCGCCAGCAGCTACCGGTCTCCACTAGCGGGGGGCGAGGCCGGGGAGCTGTTTTTT. Amino acid sequence: CASSYRSPLAGGEAGELFF. The V call is TRBV5-1, the J call TRBJ2-2; 12 bases are a match to TRBD2. This CDR3 contains 19 residues. With 3 bases clipped from V and 6 bases from J, the junction kept 15 bases outside the gene matches. The germline gives CDR1 SGHRS, CDR2 YFSETQ.

The chain is built from TRBV9 and TRBJ1-1; 11 nucleotides agree with TRBD1. Per germline, CDR1 SGDLS and CDR2 YYNGEE. Trimming at V came to 3 bases and at J to 2 bases, leaving 9 bases not matched to a gene. This CDR3 spans 17 amino acids. The CDR3 region is CASSGTRRTGGNTEAFF. In DNA form, the CDR3 reads TGTGCCAGCAGCGGGACTAGGAGGACAGGGGGCAACACTGAAGCTTTCTTT.

The rearrangement links TRBV19 to TRBJ2-7; D may be TRBD2 (6 bases). With 5 bases removed from V and 4 bases from J, the gap between germline ends came to 12 bases. This CDR3 has 13 residues. CDR1 and CDR2 (germline): LNHDA, SQIVND (reference sequence). Written as DNA, the CDR3 is TGTGCCAGTAGTCCAGGGACTTTATACGAGCAGTACTTC. Translated, it gives CASSPGTLYEQYF.

The CDR3 region is CASSLNGFNEQFF. In DNA, the CDR3 is TGTGCCAGCAGCTTAAACGGGTTCAATGAGCAGTTCTTC. This sequence joins TRBV11-3 and TRBJ2-1, with D unclear. V lost 2 bases, J lost 6 bases, and 8 bases lay in between. This CDR3 has 13 residues. In germline, CDR1 is SGHNT, CDR2 YENEEA. The variable domain in full, completed from reference TRBV11-3 and TRBJ2-1, reads EAGVVQSPRYKIIEKKQPVAFWCNPISGHNTLYWYLQNLGQGPELLIRYENEEAVDDSQLPKDRFSAERLKGVDSTLKIQPAELGDSAVYLCASSLNGFNEQFFGPGTRLTVL.

V is TRBV4-1 and J is TRBJ1-4, with 10 bases aligning to TRBD1. Germline-derived CDR1 and CDR2 are MGHRA and YSYEKL. V trimming: 4 bases; J trimming: 8 bases; junction bases outside the gene matches: 10. The CDR3 loop spans 16 amino acids. CDR3 sequence (DNA): TGCGCCAGCAGCCCCGGACAGGGGGTCGGGTCGGAAAAACTGTTTTTT. Its protein product is CASSPGQGVGSEKLFF.

The V call is TRBV5-1, the J call TRBJ2-1, with 15 bases fitting TRBD2. Trimming removed 5 bases from V and 8 bases from J; junction bases left unmatched: 5. Germline V lookup: CDR1 SGHRS, CDR2 YFSETQ. The CDR3 is 15 residues long. The CDR3 bases are TGCGCCAGCAGACCTGGACTAGCGGGGGGGGATGAGCAGTTCTTC. Its translation: CASRPGLAGGDEQFF.

J is TRBJ1-2 and V is TRBV11-2; TRBD1 aligns across 8 bases. Trimming removed 1 base from V and 4 bases from J; junction bases left unmatched: 5. Germline assignment: CDR1 SGHAT and CDR2 FQNNGV. The CDR3 sequence is 15 residues long. CDR3 bases: TGTGCCAGCAGCTTAGTCGCAGGGGGCCGCTATGGCTACACCTTC. Protein: CASSLVAGGRYGYTF. The full variable domain, in which reference TRBV11-2 and TRBJ1-2 provide the parts outside the CDR3, is EAGVAQSPRYKIIEKRQSVAFWCNPISGHATLYWYQQILGQGPKLLIQFQNNGVVDDSQLPKDRFSAERLKGVDSTLKIQPAKLEDSAVYLCASSLVAGGRYGYTFGSGTRLTVV.

The chain recombines TRBV9 with TRBJ2-3; TRBD1 is a possible D gene (6 bases). The CDR3 runs 15 residues. From germline, CDR1 is SGDLS and CDR2 YYNGEE. V was clipped by 2 bases and J by 3 bases, with 13 bases between them. CDR3 bases: TGTGCCAGCAGCGTGAGAACAGGGCGGACAGATACGCAGTATTTT. This translates into CASSVRTGRTDTQYF.

A few counts support this clone. The chain combines TRBV28 with TRBJ1-4; TRBD1 matches at 10 bases. The V and J ends lost 4 bases and 8 bases, in that order; junction bases with no gene match: 7. This CDR3 region has 15 residues. Germline assignment: CDR1 MDHEN and CDR2 SYDVKM. CDR3: CASSSTGGLREKLFF. CDR3 in DNA: TGTGCCAGCAGTTCGACAGGGGGCTTAAGGGAAAAACTGTTTTTT.

The J gene is TRBJ1-1, the V gene TRBV6-5; a possible D gene is TRBD1 (6 bases). V was trimmed by 0 bases and J by 2 bases, leaving 7 bases between them. The germline gives CDR1 MNHEY, CDR2 SVGAGI. The CDR3 consists of 14 residues. The DNA of the CDR3 is TGTGCCAGCAGTTACTCGGACAGCAACACTGAAGCTTTCTTT. Its protein is CASSYSDSNTEAFF.